Presented here are 31 T cell receptor beta chains from one specimen sequenced in a study of technical replicates of blood from several donors. TCRdb's table, derived via immunoSEQ multiplex PCR, lists solely in-frame clones and lacks some. Here the sample spans 80,000 to 90,000 clones, roughly 94% being singletons. Sample: T cells isolated from PBMCs. The receptors here all came from a human donor in good health.

This clone was observed once. Other DNA sequences from this sample encode an identical CDR3 as well. The chain has TRBV5-1 and TRBJ1-1; 7 positions agree with TRBD1. In germline, CDR1 is SGHRS, CDR2 YFSETQ. This CDR3 has 14 residues. V lost 1 base to trimming and J lost 1 base; unmatched junction nucleotides: 1. CDR3 region: CASSLRQGNTEAFF. As DNA, the CDR3 is TGCGCCAGCAGCTTGAGACAGGGGAACACTGAAGCTTTCTTT.

The chain joins TRBV5-1 to TRBJ1-6, with 8 bases matching TRBD1. V was clipped by 0 bases and J by 7 bases; unmatched bases: 0. CDR1 and CDR2 from the germline V gene are SGHRS and YFSETQ. This CDR3 comprises 14 residues. As DNA, the CDR3 is TGCGCCAGCAGCTTGGGACAGGGGAATTCACCCCTCCACTTT. Protein sequence: CASSLGQGNSPLHF.

This chain uses TRBV6-5 with TRBJ2-6; tentative D call: TRBD2 (6 bases). Deletions cut 8 bases from V and 0 bases from J, with 8 bases between. The CDR3 extends over 14 amino acids. Germline lookup yields CDR1 MNHEY and CDR2 SVGAGI. The CDR3 nucleotides are TGTGCCAGCGGCGGGAACTCTGGGGCCAACGTCCTGACTTTC. Amino acid sequence: CASGGNSGANVLTF.

This rearrangement joins TRBV9 to TRBJ2-3; TRBD2 agrees at 10 bases. With 0 bases clipped from V and 0 bases from J, the junction kept 7 bases outside the gene matches. In germline, CDR1 is SGDLS, CDR2 YYNGEE. CDR3 length equals 18 residues. CDR3 in amino acids: CASSVAGLAGASTDTQYF. CDR3 in DNA: TGTGCCAGCAGCGTAGCGGGTCTAGCGGGGGCTAGCACAGATACGCAGTATTTT.

The chain uses TRBV5-6 and TRBJ2-7, with 8 bases that match TRBD2. The CDR3 is 16 amino acids. The J segment lost 3 bases and the V segment lost 4 bases, leaving 12 bases of the junction unmatched. The germline CDR1 and CDR2 sequences are SGHDT and YYEEEE. CDR3: CASSPVSAGAFYEQYF. CDR3 DNA: TGTGCCAGCAGCCCAGTTTCAGCGGGGGCCTTCTACGAGCAGTACTTC.

The chain employs TRBV2 and TRBJ2-7, with 8 bases matching TRBD2. The CDR3 covers 15 residues. In germline, CDR1 is SNHLY, CDR2 FYNNEI. The V and J ends lost 4 bases and 4 bases, in that order; junction bases with no gene match: 9. In DNA, the CDR3 is TGTGCCAGCAGTGGTCCTACTAGCGGCTTGTACGAGCAGTACTTC. It encodes CASSGPTSGLYEQYF.

V and J are TRBV14 and TRBJ1-1, with D possibly being TRBD1 (6 bases). The germline V gene encodes CDR1 SGHDN and CDR2 FVKESK. This CDR3 comprises 17 residues. V lost 3 bases and J 1 base, leaving 18 bases between the germline ends. The CDR3 region has the DNA TGTGCCAGCAGCCAGTTACAACCCGCGGACAGGAACACTGAAGCTTTCTTT. Its translation is CASSQLQPADRNTEAFF. Full variable domain (rest looked up from reference TRBV14 and TRBJ1-1): EAGVTQFPSHSVIEKGQTVTLRCDPISGHDNLYWYRRVMGKEIKFLLHFVKESKQDESGMPNNRFLAERTGGTYSTLKVQPAELEDSGVYFCASSQLQPADRNTEAFFGQGTRLTVV.

The chain links TRBV10-1 to TRBJ2-1; the D gene is possibly TRBD1 (5 bases). Trimming pared 4 bases from V and 5 bases from J, leaving 15 bases between. Germline values: CDR1 WNHNN, CDR2 SYGVQD (reference sequence). The length of the CDR3 is 15 residues. This CDR3 is CASSAAGYMDNEQFF. The CDR3 DNA is TGCGCCAGCAGTGCGGCAGGGTATATGGACAATGAGCAGTTCTTC.

The rearrangement links TRBV6-1 to TRBJ1-1; 10 bases align to TRBD1. V gave up 7 bases and J gave up 6 bases; unmatched junction bases: 8. This CDR3 has 14 amino acids. Germline V gene data show CDR1 as MNHNS and CDR2 as SASEGT. CDR3 bases: TGTGCCAGCATACCTTGGACAGGGGGGTCTGAAGCTTTCTTT. Translated: CASIPWTGGSEAFF.

This chain joins TRBV12-5 and TRBJ1-2; D ambiguous. Germline loops: CDR1 LGHNT, CDR2 FRNRAP. V lost 1 base and J lost 4, with 22 bases in between. This CDR3 is 18 amino acids long. The CDR3 is CASGLGPKEGTASYGYTF. In DNA, the CDR3 is TGTGCTAGTGGTTTGGGCCCAAAGGAGGGTACGGCAAGCTATGGCTACACCTTC.

The chain joins TRBV6-6 to TRBJ1-5, with D possibly matching TRBD1 (5 bases). The CDR3 has 12 residues. V lost 6 bases and J 5 bases, leaving 8 bases between the germline ends. Looked up from germline, CDR1 is MNHNY and CDR2 is SVGAGI (reference sequence). The CDR3 coding sequence is TGTGCCAGCAGGGGGGGGGATCAGCCCCAGCATTTT. Translation: CASRGGDQPQHF.

The V and J genes are TRBV6-1 and TRBJ2-7; D call uncertain. Germline CDR1 and CDR2: MNHNS and SASEGT. Trimming removed 3 bases from V and 6 bases from J, with 3 bases in between. The CDR3 extends over 10 amino acids. In DNA, the CDR3 is TGTGCCAGCAGTGACAGCGAGCAGTACTTC. Translation: CASSDSEQYF.

The V gene is TRBV5-6, the J gene TRBJ2-1; 7 bases align to TRBD2. V gave up 3 bases and J gave up 3 bases; unmatched junction bases: 6. CDR1 is SGHDT and CDR2 is YYEEEE in the germline V gene. The CDR3 totals 15 residues. The CDR3 region has the DNA TGTGCCAGCAGCTCGGGGGTAGCGGGCTACAATGAGCAGTTCTTC. Its translation: CASSSGVAGYNEQFF.

This clone was picked up one time. CDR3 protein: CASSLSETGAQHF. The CDR3 nucleotides read TGTGCCAGCTCACTATCCGAGACAGGGGCCCAGCATTTT. This sequence joins TRBV18 and TRBJ1-5; 8 positions match TRBD1. The germline V gene has CDR1 KGHSH and CDR2 LQKENI. With V trimmed by 4 bases and J by 11 bases, 7 bases remained unmatched. The length of the CDR3 is 13 residues.

The chain links TRBV6-1 to TRBJ1-2; no reliable D call. The ends were cut back, 11 bases at V and 4 bases at J, with 8 bases in the middle. The CDR3 contains 10 residues. The germline gives CDR1 MNHNS, CDR2 SASEGT. The CDR3 loop reads CASYGYGYTF. CDR3 nucleotide sequence: TGTGCCTCCTATGGCTATGGCTACACCTTC.

The rearrangement uses TRBV20-1 and TRBJ2-7; D is undetermined. V was trimmed by 5 bases and J by 2 bases, leaving 7 bases between them. The CDR3 contains 11 residues. CDR1 and CDR2 from the germline V gene are DFQATT and SNEGSKA (reference sequence). The CDR3 sequence: CSADWAYEQYF. DNA of the CDR3: TGCAGTGCTGACTGGGCCTACGAGCAGTACTTC.

The gene calls are TRBV5-1 and TRBJ1-1, with a possible D match to TRBD1 (5 bases). CDR3 length equals 13 residues. Trimming stripped 4 bases from V and 1 base from J, with 8 bases between. The germline CDR1 and CDR2 sequences are SGHRS and YFSETQ. Written as DNA, the CDR3 is TGCGCCAGCAGCGGTCAGGGGAACACTGAAGCTTTCTTT. This codes for CASSGQGNTEAFF.

The rearrangement joins TRBV27 to TRBJ2-7; D perhaps matches TRBD1 (6 bases). Trimming removed 5 bases at V and 3 bases at J, with 17 bases between. The CDR3 runs 15 residues. Germline CDR1 is MNHEY and CDR2 is SMNVEV (reference sequence). This chain's CDR3 is CASSLEQGEDYEQYF. The CDR3 DNA follows: TGTGCCAGCAGTCTAGAACAGGGTGAGGACTACGAGCAGTACTTC.

There are a few counts of this clone. The J gene is TRBJ1-6, the V gene TRBV2, with a weak D call TRBD1 (5 bases). V was cut by 9 bases and J by 5 bases, with 8 bases left in between. Germline CDR1 SNHLY, CDR2 FYNNEI. The CDR3 is 12 residues long. This CDR3 reads CARQENNSPLHF. As DNA, the CDR3 is TGTGCCAGACAGGAAAATAATTCACCCCTCCACTTT.

This rearrangement joins TRBV15 to TRBJ2-5, with D maybe TRBD1 (5 bases). The ends were cut back, 0 bases at V and 2 bases at J, with 10 bases in the middle. CDR3 length: 15 residues. Germline V gene sequence: CDR1 LNHNV, CDR2 YYDKDF (reference sequence). DNA of the CDR3: TGTGCCACCAGCAGAGATAGGGGCACGCAAGAGACCCAGTACTTC. This encodes CATSRDRGTQETQYF.

The chain combines TRBV6-1 with TRBJ1-2; D gene ambiguous. The CDR3 runs to 13 residues. Germline CDR1 MNHNS, CDR2 SASEGT. Trimming took off 6 bases at V and 0 bases at J, with 8 bases between the two ends. Here the CDR3 reads CASSLRANYGYTF. The DNA of the CDR3 is TGTGCCAGCAGCCTCCGGGCTAACTATGGCTACACCTTC.

This chain joins TRBV7-9 and TRBJ2-7; TRBD2 matches 9 bases. The CDR3 has 14 residues. Germline assignment: CDR1 SEHNR and CDR2 FQNEAQ (reference sequence). The trim removed 5 bases at V and 3 bases at J, leaving 5 bases unmatched. CDR3 in amino acids: CASSHSGSSYEQYF. For the CDR3, the DNA is TGTGCCAGCAGCCATAGCGGGAGTAGCTACGAGCAGTACTTC. Based on the CDR3 plus reference TRBV7-9 and TRBJ2-7, the full variable domain is DTGVSQNPRHKITKRGQNVTFRCDPISEHNRLYWYRQTLGQGPEFLTYFQNEAQLEKSRLLSDRFSAERPKGSFSTLEIQRTEQGDSAMYLCASSHSGSSYEQYFGPGTRLTVT.

The V gene is TRBV5-1, the J gene TRBJ2-7; the match to TRBD1 covers 8 bases. This CDR3 is built from 15 residues. Per germline, CDR1 SGHRS and CDR2 YFSETQ. V lost 2 bases, J lost 2 bases, and 6 bases stayed unmatched. The DNA of the CDR3 is TGCGCCAGCAGCTTCGGACAGGGCTTCGCCTACGAGCAGTACTTC. This encodes CASSFGQGFAYEQYF.

The chain combines TRBV7-9 with TRBJ2-5; 7 bases are a match to TRBD1. The CDR3 is 14 residues long. Per germline, CDR1 SEHNR and CDR2 FQNEAQ (reference sequence). J gave up 1 base and V 7 bases, and 6 bases lay outside the gene matches. This CDR3 reads CASIMRDSQETQYF. CDR3 coding DNA: TGTGCCAGCATTATGAGGGACAGCCAAGAGACCCAGTACTTC.

This clone was counted a single time. V is TRBV6-5 and J is TRBJ1-5; TRBD1 matches 8 bases. The ends lost 10 bases at V and 0 bases at J; junction bases unmatched: 8. Germline CDR1 MNHEY, CDR2 SVGAGI. The CDR3 loop spans 15 amino acids. CDR3 sequence: CATSTGDLSNQPQHF. The CDR3 region has the DNA TGTGCCACCTCGACAGGGGACCTTAGCAATCAGCCCCAGCATTTT.

This clone was observed a single time. The rearrangement uses TRBV7-6 and TRBJ1-4; D is uncertain. Between the trimmed V and J ends, which lost 5 bases and 0 bases, there was a span of 13 bases. Germline CDR1 is SGHVS and CDR2 is FNYEAQ. CDR3 length: 16 amino acids. CDR3 nucleotides: TGTGCCAGCAGCCGGGTTCCAGCTGCAACTAATGAAAAACTGTTTTTT. Translation gives CASSRVPAATNEKLFF.

The chain couples TRBV5-1 to TRBJ2-1, with 9 bases lining up with TRBD2. The CDR3 loop spans 15 amino acids. From germline, CDR1 is SGHRS and CDR2 YFSETQ. V shed 3 bases, J shed 4 bases, and the junction held 5 bases outside the gene matches. The CDR3 DNA is TGCGCCAGCAGCTCGAGCGGGGGGACATACAATGAGCAGTTCTTC. Residues: CASSSSGGTYNEQFF. The variable domain in full, completed from reference TRBV5-1 and TRBJ2-1, reads KAGVTQTPRYLIKTRGQQVTLSCSPISGHRSVSWYQQTPGQGLQFLFEYFSETQRNKGNFPGRFSGRQFSNSRSEMNVSTLELGDSALYLCASSSSGGTYNEQFFGPGTRLTVL.

With regard to this clone: One junction end disagrees with the germline gene, perhaps due to a read error. V usage is TRBV7-3 and J usage is TRBJ1-1, with TRBD1 as a possible D gene (5 bases). Germline lookup yields CDR1 SGHTA and CDR2 FQGTGA. This CDR3 is built from 12 residues. The CDR3 DNA follows: TGTGCCAGCAGCTGGGGTGGGGGGATGCTGAACTTT. This encodes CASSWGGGMLNF.

The chain combines TRBV11-3 with TRBJ2-1, with 9 positions matching TRBD2. The CDR3 extends over 16 amino acids. Germline V gives CDR1 SGHNT, CDR2 YENEEA. The V and J ends lost 2 bases and 2 bases, in that order; junction bases with no gene match: 4. The CDR3 here is CASSLLGGRAYNEQFF. The CDR3 nucleotides read TGTGCCAGCAGCTTATTAGGCGGGAGGGCCTACAATGAGCAGTTCTTC.

This clone was detected once. CDR3 nucleotide sequence: TGCGCCAGCAGCTTTACAGGGGGGAGTTACAATGAGCAGTTCTTC. Amino acid sequence: CASSFTGGSYNEQFF. The J gene is TRBJ2-1, the V gene TRBV5-1, with TRBD1 identical over 8 bases. The length of the CDR3 is 15 residues. From germline, CDR1 is SGHRS and CDR2 YFSETQ. V lost 2 bases to trimming and J lost 4 bases; unmatched junction nucleotides: 5.

This chain connects TRBV5-1 to TRBJ2-3; 11 bases fit TRBD2. CDR1 SGHRS and CDR2 YFSETQ come from the germline V gene. V was pared by 3 bases and J by 2 bases, with 5 bases of the junction left unmatched. This CDR3 comprises 16 residues. The CDR3 spells CASSSGTSGFTDTQYF. As DNA, the CDR3 is TGCGCCAGCAGCTCAGGGACTAGCGGCTTCACAGATACGCAGTATTTT. Variable domain in full (rest from reference TRBV5-1 and TRBJ2-3): KAGVTQTPRYLIKTRGQQVTLSCSPISGHRSVSWYQQTPGQGLQFLFEYFSETQRNKGNFPGRFSGRQFSNSRSEMNVSTLELGDSALYLCASSSGTSGFTDTQYFGPGTRLTVL.